Each of the 27 T cell receptor beta chains below was sequenced from the same sample in a study of identical twins. TCRdb reanalysed the 5' RACE reads using MiXCR and keeps one entry per CDR3 protein. The table lists fewer than 800,000 distinct CDR3 sequences, around 7.5% of them singletons. The data were also submitted as part of a second study, on yellow fever vaccine responses in identical twins.

The sequencing sample was made of PBMCs. The source of these receptors is a woman between 18 and 29 years old in good health.

V usage is TRBV7-2 and J usage is TRBJ2-1; 10 bases fit TRBD1. V trimming: 6 bases; J trimming: 4 bases; junction bases outside the gene matches: 6. The CDR3 consists of 15 residues. Per the germline V gene, CDR1 is SGHTA and CDR2 is FQGNSA. The CDR3 coding sequence is TGTGCCAGCAGGGGGGCGGGACAGGGGTACAATGAGCAGTTCTTC. Translation: CASRGAGQGYNEQFF.

In regard to this clonotype: Since a much larger clone is just one base distant, this may be a read error. The chain uses TRBV5-1 and TRBJ2-3; D perhaps matches TRBD1 (6 bases). In germline, CDR1 is SGHRS, CDR2 YFSETQ. V lost 0 bases and J 6 bases, leaving 11 bases between the germline ends. The CDR3 is 14 residues long. The CDR3 loop reads CASSLGQVCDTQYF. Written as DNA, the CDR3 is TGCGCCAGCAGCTTGGGACAGGTCTGCGATACGCAGTATTTT.

The chain carries TRBV27 and TRBJ1-2, with D uncertain. Deletions cut 4 bases from V and 4 bases from J, with 13 bases between. Germline V gene data show CDR1 as MNHEY and CDR2 as SMNVEV (reference sequence). This CDR3 has 14 amino acids. The CDR3 DNA is TGTGCCAGCAGTTCATTGGGGAGGCTCTATGGCTACACCTTC. Translated, it gives CASSSLGRLYGYTF.

This clonotype was counted between two and nine times. The V call is TRBV28, the J call TRBJ2-1; 11 bases align to TRBD1. This CDR3 region has 13 residues. The ends lost 11 bases at V and 9 bases at J; junction bases unmatched: 9. Germline CDR1 and CDR2: MDHEN and SYDVKM. CDR3 region: CASRDRGLFEQFF. The CDR3 DNA is TGTGCCTCCCGGGACAGGGGGTTGTTTGAGCAGTTCTTC.

This clonotype was found a few times. This chain uses TRBV24-1 with TRBJ1-2; D is perhaps TRBD1 (5 bases). Germline lookup yields CDR1 KGHDR and CDR2 SFDVKD. This CDR3 region has 13 residues. The germline V and J ends were trimmed by 4 bases and 7 bases, with 12 bases remaining between them. The CDR3 DNA reads TGTGCCACCAGTGAAGGCAGGGAACTTGGCTACACCTTC. It codes for CATSEGRELGYTF.

The chain uses TRBV7-6 and TRBJ2-1; the match to TRBD2 covers 13 bases. Germline loops: CDR1 SGHVS, CDR2 FNYEAQ. V was pared by 0 bases and J by 0 bases, with 11 bases of the junction left unmatched. CDR3 length: 21 amino acids. CDR3 region: CASSLARPGLAGPSSYNEQFF. DNA for the CDR3: TGTGCCAGCAGCTTAGCGCGGCCGGGACTAGCGGGACCGAGCTCCTACAATGAGCAGTTCTTC. The full variable domain, in which reference TRBV7-6 and TRBJ2-1 provide the parts outside the CDR3, is GAGVSQSPRYKVTKRGQDVALRCDPISGHVSLYWYRQALGQGPEFLTYFNYEAQQDKSGLPNDRFSAERPEGSISTLTIQRTEQRDSAMYRCASSLARPGLAGPSSYNEQFFGPGTRLTVL.

This clonotype has just a few counts. This chain uses TRBV5-6 with TRBJ1-2; D call uncertain. The CDR3 contains 14 residues. CDR1 is SGHDT, CDR2 YYEEEE, per germline. Trimming pared 3 bases from V and 3 bases from J, leaving 12 bases between. CDR3 in DNA: TGTGCCAGCAGCTGGGGTTCTGGCGACTATGGCTACACCTTC. It encodes CASSWGSGDYGYTF.

The chain recombines TRBV20-1 with TRBJ2-4, with 8 bases identical to TRBD1. Trimming removed 4 bases from V and 8 bases from J; junction bases left unmatched: 19. Germline V gene sequence: CDR1 DFQATT, CDR2 SNEGSKA (reference sequence). This CDR3 has 17 residues. The CDR3: CSANTPSGGASGDIQYF. The CDR3, as DNA: TGCAGTGCTAACACCCCCTCAGGGGGCGCAAGTGGGGACATTCAGTACTTC.

The sample holds many counts of this clonotype. V is TRBV6-2 or TRBV6-3 and J is TRBJ2-1, with D possibly called TRBD1 or TRBD2 (6 bases each). The V gene's germline CDR1 is MNHEY and CDR2 SVGEGT. Trimming stripped 8 bases from V and 4 bases from J, with 12 bases between. CDR3 size: 13 residues. CDR3 DNA: TGTGCCAGCGGGGGGCCCAATTACAATGAGCAGTTCTTC. It codes for CASGGPNYNEQFF.

This clonotype was counted only a few times. The CDR3 does not close with the conserved phenylalanine or tryptophan, likely indicating a read error. The chain joins TRBV2 to TRBJ2-3; D is ambiguous. CDR3 length: 13 amino acids. CDR1 and CDR2 from the germline V gene are SNHLY and FYNNEI. Trimming stripped 7 bases from V and 2 bases from J, with 10 bases between. CDR3 protein: CASMGRITDTQYS. The CDR3 bases are TGTGCCAGCATGGGAAGGATCACAGATACGCAGTATTCT.

This clonotype was observed at least ten times. This chain connects TRBV2 to TRBJ2-2; 8 bases map to TRBD1. The V gene end was trimmed by 7 bases and the J gene end by 7 bases; junction bases not matched to a gene: 8. Germline CDR1 SNHLY, CDR2 FYNNEI. The CDR3 totals 14 residues. In DNA, the CDR3 is TGTGCCAGCAATCGACAGGGGCCGGTCGGGGAGCTGTTTTTT. Translating it yields CASNRQGPVGELFF.

A few counts support this clonotype. The chain employs TRBV2 and TRBJ2-3, with 10 bases fitting TRBD2. The CDR3 length is 15 residues. Germline values: CDR1 SNHLY, CDR2 FYNNEI. The V gene end was trimmed by 6 bases and the J gene end by 5 bases; junction bases not matched to a gene: 8. CDR3 sequence (DNA): TGTGCCAGCAGAGAGCGGGGGGGCCTGGGAGATACGCAGTATTTT. Protein product: CASRERGGLGDTQYF.

This clonotype was detected many times. The V gene is TRBV4-1, the J gene TRBJ1-5, with D hard to call. This CDR3 comprises 16 residues. Germline CDR1 is MGHRA and CDR2 is YSYEKL. Trimming removed 1 base at V and 0 bases at J, with 10 bases between. The CDR3 loop reads CASSQGWEISNQPQHF. CDR3 DNA: TGCGCCAGCAGCCAAGGCTGGGAGATTAGCAATCAGCCCCAGCATTTT.

This clonotype came up many times. The chain links TRBV3-1 to TRBJ2-7; 11 bases fit TRBD2. This CDR3 is built from 14 residues. After removal of 0 bases from V and 7 bases from J, the junction contained 2 bases not matched to a gene. Germline-derived CDR1 and CDR2 are LGHDT and YNNKEL (reference sequence). The CDR3 nucleotides read TGTGCCAGCAGCCAAGATAGCGGGAGGGCAGAGCAGTACTTC. Its translation is CASSQDSGRAEQYF.

The chain uses TRBV11-2 and TRBJ1-2; 11 bases map to TRBD1. Trimming at V came to 5 bases and at J to 5 bases, leaving 7 bases not matched to a gene. Per the germline V gene, CDR1 is SGHAT and CDR2 is FQNNGV. The CDR3 covers 15 residues. In DNA form, the CDR3 reads TGTGCCAGCAGCCCTCGGACAGGGGGCGCTTATGGCTACACCTTC. Encoded protein: CASSPRTGGAYGYTF.

The V call is TRBV20-1, the J call TRBJ2-5, with TRBD2 as a possible D gene (5 bases). Germline V CDR1 and CDR2: DFQATT, SNEGSKA (reference sequence). Trimming removed 0 bases at V and 6 bases at J, with 20 bases between. This CDR3 is built from 16 residues. In nucleotides, the CDR3 is TGCAGTGCTAGAGACCTCGAAGAGGGTCCTCCTAAGACCCAGTACTTC. It is translated as CSARDLEEGPPKTQYF.

A few counts support this clonotype. The chain employs TRBV6-2 or TRBV6-3 and TRBJ2-7, with 7 bases aligning to TRBD2. V was pared by 0 bases and J by 3 bases, with 8 bases of the junction left unmatched. CDR1 is MNHEY, CDR2 SVGEGT, per germline. The CDR3 is 16 residues long. CDR3 loop: CASSYSATGGDYEQYF. The CDR3 bases are TGTGCCAGCAGTTACTCGGCAACGGGAGGCGACTACGAGCAGTACTTC.

This clonotype was picked up many times. This chain connects TRBV5-1 to TRBJ1-1; D gene ambiguous. Trimming removed 4 bases from V and 1 base from J, with 8 bases in between. The germline gives CDR1 SGHRS, CDR2 YFSETQ. This CDR3 spans 13 amino acids. The CDR3 DNA sequence: TGCGCCAGCAGCGAGGACGGGAACACTGAAGCTTTCTTT. It is translated as CASSEDGNTEAFF.

This clonotype was counted ten times or more. V usage is TRBV7-3 and J usage is TRBJ2-3, with 11 bases aligning to TRBD2. Per the germline V gene, CDR1 is SGHTA and CDR2 is FQGTGA. The CDR3 loop spans 14 amino acids. After removal of 5 bases from V and 5 bases from J, the junction contained 3 bases not matched to a gene. The CDR3 region has the DNA TGTGCCAGCAGCCCAACTAGCGGGGGAGATACGCAGTATTTT. Translating gives CASSPTSGGDTQYF.

The chain recombines TRBV2 with TRBJ2-1, with 11 bases identical to TRBD1. The CDR3 totals 15 residues. Germline V CDR1 and CDR2: SNHLY, FYNNEI. V was pared by 2 bases and J by 6 bases, with 3 bases of the junction left unmatched. Here the CDR3 DNA reads TGTGCCAGCAGTGAAATCGGGACAGGGGGCAATGAGCAGTTCTTC. This encodes CASSEIGTGGNEQFF.

This clonotype has ten or more counts. This sequence joins TRBV12-3 or TRBV12-4 and TRBJ2-7; D call uncertain. There are 16 residues in the CDR3. Trimming stripped 4 bases from V and 0 bases from J, with 16 bases between. The CDR3 region is CASSSFSSSGSYEQYF. For the CDR3, the DNA is TGTGCCAGCAGTTCATTTAGTAGTTCGGGCTCCTACGAGCAGTACTTC.

This clonotype was seen repeatedly, ten times or more. This rearrangement joins TRBV11-2 to TRBJ2-3; 9 nucleotides agree with TRBD2. From germline, CDR1 is SGHAT and CDR2 FQNNGV. Trimming removed 4 bases from V and 10 bases from J; junction bases left unmatched: 9. The CDR3 covers 14 residues. Here the CDR3 reads CASSSLLSGGSQYF. CDR3 nucleotide sequence: TGTGCCAGCAGCTCCCTACTTAGCGGGGGTTCGCAGTATTTT.

The chain carries TRBV12-3 or TRBV12-4 and TRBJ2-2; 8 bases are a match to TRBD2. V trimming: 4 bases; J trimming: 4 bases; junction bases outside the gene matches: 5. This CDR3 is built from 15 residues. The DNA of the CDR3 is TGTGCCAGCAGTTACGGGGCGGGAGGCACCGGGGAGCTGTTTTTT. It specifies CASSYGAGGTGELFF.

This clonotype was seen ten or more times. The V and J genes are TRBV10-3 and TRBJ2-5, with 7 bases lining up with TRBD1. Germline CDR1 ENHRY, CDR2 SYGVKD. The CDR3 is 13 amino acids. V shed 8 bases, J shed 0 bases, and the junction held 3 bases outside the gene matches. The CDR3 DNA follows: TGTGCCATCGCGACAGGGTACCAAGAGACCCAGTACTTC. Its protein is CAIATGYQETQYF.

This CDR3 reads CASSLSSGGDYSSYEQYV. The DNA for the CDR3 is TGTGCCAGCAGTTTAAGCAGCGGAGGGGATTATAGCTCCTACGAGCAGTACGTC. The chain joins TRBV28 to TRBJ2-7, with D maybe TRBD2 (6 bases). The CDR3 totals 18 residues. Germline loops: CDR1 MDHEN, CDR2 SYDVKM. V lost 2 bases and J lost 0, with 20 bases in between.

The chain recombines TRBV10-2 with TRBJ2-1, with TRBD1 identical over 10 bases. This CDR3 has 16 amino acids. Germline trimming cut 3 bases from V and 3 bases from J; bases unmatched to any gene: 5. Germline V lookup: CDR1 WSHSY, CDR2 SAAADI. The DNA for the CDR3 is TGCGCCAGCAGTGAACTAGACAGGGGGCTCTACAATGAGCAGTTCTTC. Amino acid sequence: CASSELDRGLYNEQFF.

This clonotype showed up many times. The genes are TRBV29-1 and TRBJ2-3, with 11 bases lining up with TRBD2. Germline CDR1 and CDR2: SQVTM and ANQGSEA. The CDR3 totals 15 residues. V was clipped by 6 bases and J by 0 bases; unmatched bases: 5. CDR3 protein: CSVFSGRASTDTQYF. The CDR3 DNA reads TGCAGCGTCTTTAGCGGGAGGGCTAGCACAGATACGCAGTATTTT.